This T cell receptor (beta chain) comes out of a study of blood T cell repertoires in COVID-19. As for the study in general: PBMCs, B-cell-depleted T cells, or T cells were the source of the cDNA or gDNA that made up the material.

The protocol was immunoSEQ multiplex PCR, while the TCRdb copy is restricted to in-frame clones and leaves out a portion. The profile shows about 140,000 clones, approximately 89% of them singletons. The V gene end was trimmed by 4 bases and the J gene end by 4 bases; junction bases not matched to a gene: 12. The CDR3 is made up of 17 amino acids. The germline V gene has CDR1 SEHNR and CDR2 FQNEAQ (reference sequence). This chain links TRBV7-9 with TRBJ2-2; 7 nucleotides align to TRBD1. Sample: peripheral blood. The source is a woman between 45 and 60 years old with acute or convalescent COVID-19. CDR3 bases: TGTGCCAGCAGCTCCCTACAGGGGAGTAGGGGCACCGGGGAGCTGTTTTTT. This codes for CASSSLQGSRGTGELFF. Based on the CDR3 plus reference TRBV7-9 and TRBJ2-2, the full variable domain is DTGVSQNPRHKITKRGQNVTFRCDPISEHNRLYWYRQTLGQGPEFLTYFQNEAQLEKSRLLSDRFSAERPKGSFSTLEIQRTEQGDSAMYLCASSSLQGSRGTGELFFGEGSRLTVL.